The 13 T cell receptor beta chains reported below all come from one sample, sequenced in a study of PD-L1 blockade in urothelial cancer. Time point given: peripheral blood 6 weeks after treatment start. Generated by immunoSEQ multiplex PCR, the TCRdb table keeps only in-frame clones and is missing some. The sample includes about 90,000 clones, roughly 83% of them seen just once. This specimen was PBMCs, taken around atezolizumab (anti-PD-L1) treatment. These receptors originate from a man aged 65 to 79 with urothelial cancer.

This clone occurred a few times. The chain has TRBV5-6 and TRBJ2-7; weak D call: TRBD1 (5 bases). The germline gives CDR1 SGHDT, CDR2 YYEEEE. This CDR3 is 12 amino acids long. Deletions cut 4 bases from V and 6 bases from J, with 11 bases between. For the CDR3, the DNA is TGTGCCAGCAGCCCGCAGGGCGGCGAGCAGTACTTC. Translating it yields CASSPQGGEQYF.

CDR3 bases: TGTGCCAGCAGCTCCTTATTTACTAGCGGGAGAGGTAGAGAGACCCAGTACTTC. Its translation: CASSSLFTSGRGRETQYF. The chain carries TRBV7-2 and TRBJ2-5; 11 positions agree with TRBD2. The V segment lost 4 bases and the J segment 4 bases; nucleotides outside the gene matches: 14. The CDR3 covers 18 residues. Looked up from germline, CDR1 is SGHTA and CDR2 is FQGNSA.

The chain combines TRBV5-4 with TRBJ2-1, with no clear D. Germline V gene sequence: CDR1 SGHNT, CDR2 YYREEE (reference sequence). The CDR3 spans 14 residues. Trimming cost V 4 bases and J 4 bases, with 12 bases left between them. The CDR3 sequence is CASSTPGGYNEQFF. DNA of the CDR3: TGTGCCAGCAGCACCCCCGGCGGATACAATGAGCAGTTCTTC.

The gene calls are TRBV6-1 and TRBJ1-1; D is unresolved. The germline V gene has CDR1 MNHNS and CDR2 SASEGT. This CDR3 has 12 amino acids. Trimming pared 6 bases from V and 1 base from J, leaving 6 bases between. The CDR3 DNA is TGTGCCAGCAGCGAGAGGAACACTGAAGCTTTCTTT. It yields the protein CASSERNTEAFF.

The rearrangement uses TRBV5-6 and TRBJ2-1; 8 bases align to TRBD2. This CDR3 region has 15 residues. The V segment lost 2 bases and the J segment 6 bases; nucleotides outside the gene matches: 7. Germline-derived CDR1 and CDR2 are SGHDT and YYEEEE. Here the CDR3 DNA reads TGTGCCAGCAGCTTCTGGGCGGGGGGAGTCAATGAGCAGTTCTTC. Amino acid sequence: CASSFWAGGVNEQFF.

The sample holds one count of this clone. V usage is TRBV5-4 and J usage is TRBJ2-5, with D perhaps TRBD2 (6 bases). V lost 0 bases, J lost 7 bases, and 13 bases lay in between. The length of the CDR3 is 14 residues. From germline, CDR1 is SGHNT and CDR2 YYREEE (reference sequence). The CDR3 region has the DNA TGTGCCAGCAGCTTGGCCCATCAGGGAGGGACCCAGTACTTC. Its translation: CASSLAHQGGTQYF.

This chain connects TRBV7-3 to TRBJ2-2; 8 bases match TRBD2. The CDR3 is 15 amino acids. CDR1 is SGHTA and CDR2 is FQGTGA in the germline V gene. With 2 bases clipped from V and 6 bases from J, the junction kept 5 bases outside the gene matches. CDR3 sequence reads: CASSLDGGAAGELFF. CDR3 DNA sequence: TGTGCCAGCAGCTTAGACGGGGGGGCCGCCGGGGAGCTGTTTTTT.

V and J are TRBV5-4 and TRBJ2-1; 7 bases agree with TRBD1. Looked up from germline, CDR1 is SGHNT and CDR2 is YYREEE (reference sequence). V was pared by 2 bases and J by 4 bases, with 3 bases of the junction left unmatched. The CDR3 runs to 14 residues. CDR3 region: CASSLWTGYNEQFF. Written as DNA, the CDR3 is TGTGCCAGCAGCTTATGGACAGGTTACAATGAGCAGTTCTTC.

The chain has TRBV28 and TRBJ1-1; TRBD1 agrees at 9 bases. Germline V CDR1 and CDR2: MDHEN, SYDVKM. V lost 3 bases and J lost 6; bases outside the gene matches: 11. There are 16 residues in the CDR3. CDR3: CASSFPPGQGTPEAFF. As DNA, the CDR3 is TGTGCCAGCAGTTTCCCGCCGGGACAGGGAACGCCTGAAGCTTTCTTT.

CDR3 in amino acids: CASSWELVTGELFF. CDR3 nucleotide sequence: TGTGCCAGCAGCTGGGAACTAGTAACCGGGGAGCTGTTTTTT. This chain uses TRBV5-4 with TRBJ2-2; tentatively, D is TRBD2 (5 bases). This CDR3 region has 14 residues. Germline V gene sequence: CDR1 SGHNT, CDR2 YYREEE (reference sequence). Trimming left V 3 bases short and J 5 bases short, with 11 bases between.

The chain combines TRBV19 with TRBJ2-2, with TRBD2 matching over 8 bases. V shed 5 bases, J shed 1 base, and the junction held 12 bases outside the gene matches. This CDR3 has 18 amino acids. The germline V gene has CDR1 LNHDA and CDR2 SQIVND (reference sequence). CDR3 sequence reads: CASSPTLGGRMNTGELFF. CDR3 bases: TGTGCCAGTAGTCCGACTCTCGGCGGGAGGATGAACACCGGGGAGCTGTTTTTT.

The chain couples TRBV11-2 to TRBJ2-5; 7 bases agree with TRBD1. The CDR3 is 16 amino acids. Germline V CDR1 and CDR2: SGHAT, FQNNGV. V was pared by 4 bases and J by 5 bases, with 13 bases of the junction left unmatched. This CDR3 reads CASSYGTVQYRETQYF. The CDR3 bases are TGTGCCAGCAGCTACGGGACAGTCCAATACAGGGAGACCCAGTACTTC.

V is TRBV4-2 and J is TRBJ1-5; D remains ambiguous. Trimming stripped 0 bases from V and 3 bases from J, with 12 bases between. The CDR3 length is 16 residues. CDR1 and CDR2 from the germline V gene are LGHNA and YNFKEQ. The CDR3 reads CASSQDYDTYNQPQHF. The CDR3 DNA sequence: TGTGCCAGCAGCCAAGATTATGACACTTACAATCAGCCCCAGCATTTT.